Listed below are T cell receptor beta chains from one sample, sequenced in a study of cytomegalovirus exposure and HLA in healthy donors. TCRdb keeps only in-frame clones here, not all; method: immunoSEQ multiplex PCR. There are 150,000 to 200,000 clones in the sample; more than 60% occur only once, and 2% to 2.5% lies in the top ten. The sequencing sample was made of PBMCs. These receptors came from a human donor in good health. CDR3s include the opening cysteine and the closing phenylalanine or tryptophan. A D gene is named only where the DNA matches it firmly. A clone size is listed for some rows: how often the clone was seen (once, few, many), or a class if it is expanded.

D gene | clone size | J gene | V gene | CDR3 protein | CDR3 DNA
TRBD1 | . | TRBJ2-2 | TRBV5-1 | CASSRGQGGTGELFF | TGCGCCAGCAGCAGGGGACAGGGGGGAACCGGGGAGCTGTTTTTT
. | . | TRBJ1-3 | TRBV6-5 | CASSINSGSGNTIYF | TGTGCCAGCAGCATAAACAGTGGCTCTGGAAACACCATATATTTT
TRBD1 | once | TRBJ2-4 | TRBV5-1 | CASRAGTDLLAKNIQYF | TGCGCCAGCAGAGCCGGGACAGACCTACTAGCCAAAAACATTCAGTACTTC
. | once | TRBJ1-2 | TRBV5-1 | CASSPSGGANYGYTF | TGCGCCAGCAGCCCGAGCGGCGGCGCAAACTATGGCTACACCTTC
TRBD1 | . | TRBJ1-1 | TRBV5-1 | CASSLSTGGLDTEAFF | TGCGCCAGCAGCTTGTCGACAGGGGGCTTAGATACTGAAGCTTTCTTT
. | . | TRBJ2-6 | TRBV19 | CASRAQGRTLSGANVLTF | TGTGCCAGTAGGGCACAGGGGAGGACCCTATCTGGGGCCAACGTCCTGACTTTC
. | . | TRBJ2-5 | TRBV5-1 | CASSLGSDQETQYF | TGCGCCAGCAGCTTGGGTAGCGACCAAGAGACCCAGTACTTC
TRBD1 | . | TRBJ2-7 | TRBV30 | CAWNLGRGRNEQYF | TGTGCCTGGAACCTGGGCAGGGGGCGCAACGAGCAGTACTTC
TRBD1 | . | TRBJ1-2 | TRBV6-6 | CASEGQSYGYTF | TGTGCCAGCGAGGGACAGAGCTATGGCTACACCTTC
. | few | TRBJ2-7 | TRBV18 | CASSPPAGFHNIF | TGTGCCAGCTCACCACCGGCAGGGTTTCATAACATTTTC
. | . | TRBJ1-1 | TRBV4-2 | CASTLGKANTEAFF | TGTGCCAGCACTCTCGGGAAAGCAAACACTGAAGCTTTCTTT
. | . | TRBJ1-2 | TRBV4-3 | CASSQKTGLFGYGYTF | TGCGCCAGCAGCCAGAAAACAGGGCTCTTTGGCTATGGCTACACCTTC
TRBD1 | . | TRBJ1-5 | TRBV7-7 | CASSLDRNQPQHF | TGTGCTAGCAGCCTGGACAGGAATCAGCCCCAGCATTTT
TRBD1 | . | TRBJ1-5 | TRBV4-2 | CASSQVGGQGQNQPQHF | TGTGCCAGCAGCCAAGTGGGAGGACAGGGTCAAAATCAGCCCCAGCATTTT
TRBD2 | few | TRBJ2-3 | TRBV15 | CATSEPSGGATHTQYF | TGTGCCACCAGCGAGCCTAGCGGGGGGGCCACTCATACGCAGTATTTT
. | . | TRBJ2-5 | TRBV21-1 | CASSKLGSCLEYF | TGTGCCAGCAGCAAACTAGGCAGTTGTTTGGAGTACTTC
. | few | TRBJ1-1 | TRBV7-6 | CASSSAGPVNTEAFF | TGTGCCAGCAGCTCCGCGGGGCCCGTGAACACTGAAGCTTTCTTT
. | . | TRBJ1-2 | TRBV19 | CASSMLRQPNGYTF | TGTGCCAGTAGTATGCTGAGGCAGCCTAATGGCTACACCTTC
TRBD2 | . | TRBJ2-1 | TRBV7-3 | CASSKAGGPSNEQFF | TGTGCCAGCAGCAAAGCGGGGGGGCCCTCCAATGAGCAGTTCTTC
TRBD1 | . | TRBJ2-2 | TRBV14 | CASSRRTGGYAGELFF | TGTGCCAGCAGCCGACGGACAGGGGGCTACGCCGGGGAGCTGTTTTTT
. | few | TRBJ2-2 | TRBV2 | CASSVEGAGTGELFF | TGTGCCAGCAGTGTGGAGGGGGCAGGCACCGGGGAGCTGTTTTTT
TRBD1 | . | TRBJ1-2 | TRBV9 | CASSASPGQGASGYTF | TGTGCCAGCAGCGCCTCTCCGGGACAGGGGGCCAGTGGCTACACCTTC
TRBD2 | few | TRBJ2-3 | TRBV9 | CASSVRGTSGEGDTQYF | TGTGCCAGCAGCGTTCGTGGGACTAGCGGGGAAGGGGATACGCAGTATTTT
. | . | TRBJ1-1 | TRBV19 | CASTRGRVSTEAFF | TGTGCCAGTACCCGGGGGAGGGTGAGCACTGAAGCTTTCTTT
TRBD1 | . | TRBJ1-1 | TRBV28 | CASRWDRGPTEAFF | TGTGCCAGCAGATGGGACAGGGGGCCCACTGAAGCTTTCTTT
. | . | TRBJ2-7 | TRBV7-9 | CASSFGKTGRMVYEQYF | TGTGCCAGCAGCTTTGGAAAGACAGGAAGAATGGTCTACGAGCAGTACTTC
TRBD1 | . | TRBJ1-6 | TRBV7-9 | CASSSGQGNSPLHF | TGTGCCAGCAGCTCCGGACAGGGTAATTCACCCCTCCACTTT
TRBD2 | . | TRBJ2-5 | TRBV27 | CASRLAGGQETQYF | TGTGCCAGCAGGCTAGCGGGGGGCCAAGAGACCCAGTACTTC
TRBD1 | . | TRBJ1-2 | TRBV19 | CASSIGTAAQYGYTF | TGTGCCAGTAGTATTGGGACAGCTGCCCAATATGGCTACACCTTC